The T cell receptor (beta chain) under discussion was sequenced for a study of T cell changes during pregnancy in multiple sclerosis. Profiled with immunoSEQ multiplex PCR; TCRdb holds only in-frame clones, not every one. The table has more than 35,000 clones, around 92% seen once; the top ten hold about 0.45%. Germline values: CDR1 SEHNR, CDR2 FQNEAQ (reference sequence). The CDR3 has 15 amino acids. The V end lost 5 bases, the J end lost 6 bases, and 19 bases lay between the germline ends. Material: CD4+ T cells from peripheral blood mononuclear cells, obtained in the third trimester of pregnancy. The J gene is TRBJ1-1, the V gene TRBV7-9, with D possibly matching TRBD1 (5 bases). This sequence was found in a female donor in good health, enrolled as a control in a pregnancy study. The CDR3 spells CASSAGTTGGAEAFF. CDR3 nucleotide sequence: TGTGCCAGCAGCGCCGGGACGACTGGGGGGGCTGAAGCTTTCTTT.